This passage covers 15 T cell receptor beta chains from one sample sequenced in a study of vaccination effects on CD4 cells after COVID-19 (dated by TCRdb to about 2022). Antigens for these TCRs are unknown. In the ViraFEST assay, PBMC were stimulated with viral peptide pools, and TCR sequencing was then used to find antigen-specific CD4+ T cell clonotypes based on their expansion. After less than 13 days of culture, CD4+ T cells were isolated with the EasySep CD4+ T cell isolation kit. Each participant got two doses of an mRNA SARS-CoV-2 vaccine, either BNT162b2 or mRNA-1273. Libraries were prepared through the immunoSEQ multiplex PCR assay. TCRdb mirrors the immuneACCESS table, restricted to in-frame sequences. Some clones are absent from its copies; in checked studies, under half trace to an unresolved V gene, and the reason for the others is unknown. This sample comprises tens of thousands of clones, approximately 70% of them detected only once. Of the sample, about 15% falls within the top ten clones.

The sequenced sample was CD4+ T cells from PBMCs cultured with HCoV-229E spike peptides, obtained after COVID-19 vaccination. In light of the paper, this sample's cell subset or site label describes: HCoV-229E spike overlapping peptide pool stimulation. Every receptor here comes from a human donor who received a COVID-19 vaccine.

This chain's CDR3 is CASSPGQGAETQYF. In nucleotides, the CDR3 is TGCGCCAGCAGCCCGGGACAGGGTGCGGAGACCCAGTACTTC. J is TRBJ2-5 and V is TRBV10-1; TRBD1 matches at 9 bases. Germline V lookup: CDR1 WNHNN, CDR2 SYGVQD (reference sequence). The junction had 7 bases not matched to a gene; V was cut back by 6 bases and J by 5 bases. The CDR3 runs to 14 residues.

The chain joins TRBV5-8 to TRBJ2-7, with D possibly being TRBD1 (6 bases). Per the germline V gene, CDR1 is SGHTS and CDR2 is YDEGEE. The germline V and J ends were trimmed by 2 bases and 1 base, with 7 bases remaining between them. The CDR3 extends over 13 amino acids. The CDR3 DNA sequence: TGTGCCAGCAGCTTAGGACAGTCCTACGAGCAGTACTTC. Protein: CASSLGQSYEQYF.

The V and J genes are TRBV5-1 and TRBJ2-7; D may correspond to TRBD1 or TRBD2 (6 bases each). V was clipped by 2 bases and J by 5 bases, with 14 bases between them. The CDR3 extends over 14 amino acids. Per germline, CDR1 SGHRS and CDR2 YFSETQ. CDR3 region: CASSFGQRTNEQYF. The CDR3 nucleotides read TGCGCCAGCAGCTTTGGACAGCGGACTAACGAGCAGTACTTC.

V and J are TRBV9 and TRBJ1-2; D unclear. CDR1 and CDR2 (germline): SGDLS, YYNGEE. This CDR3 has 13 amino acids. V lost 3 bases and J lost 4, with 10 bases in between. DNA of the CDR3: TGTGCCAGCAGCGATCAGGAACGCTATGGCTACACCTTC. Its protein is CASSDQERYGYTF.

The chain is built from TRBV12-5 and TRBJ1-2, with D possibly matching TRBD1 (6 bases). Looked up from germline, CDR1 is LGHNT and CDR2 is FRNRAP. The CDR3 runs 16 residues. Trimming removed 6 bases at V and 4 bases at J, with 21 bases between. The CDR3 nucleotides read TGTGCTAGTGGGCCCGCGGGGGGCCCAACAGGCTATGGCTACACCTTC. It yields the protein CASGPAGGPTGYGYTF.

The chain links TRBV19 to TRBJ1-6; D gene ambiguous. The CDR3 length is 16 residues. Germline CDR1 and CDR2: LNHDA and SQIVND (reference sequence). V lost 5 bases and J 4 bases, leaving 15 bases between the germline ends. CDR3 nucleotides: TGTGCCAGTAGTGGCTCCTCCACTGCGTATAATTCACCCCTCCACTTT. Translation gives CASSGSSTAYNSPLHF.

The genes are TRBV30 and TRBJ2-7, with 13 bases fitting TRBD2. Germline CDR1 and CDR2: GTSNPN and SVGIG (reference sequence). Trimming took 1 base from V and 3 from J; bases not matched to a gene: 0. The CDR3 covers 14 residues. The CDR3, as DNA: TGTGCCTGGAGTGGACTAGCGGGAGGCTACGAGCAGTACTTC. This gives the protein CAWSGLAGGYEQYF. The variable domain in full, completed from reference TRBV30 and TRBJ2-7, reads SQTIHQWPATLVQPVGSPLSLECTVEGTSNPNLYWYRQAAGRGLQLLFYSVGIGQISSEVPQNLSASRPQDRQFILSSKKLLLSDSGFYLCAWSGLAGGYEQYFGPGTRLTVT.

This clone was counted only a few times. J is TRBJ1-4 and V is TRBV7-9; D perhaps matches TRBD1 (6 bases). The germline V gene encodes CDR1 SEHNR and CDR2 FQNEAQ (reference sequence). The CDR3 spans 16 residues. V lost 1 base, J lost 5 bases, and 14 bases lay in between. CDR3 nucleotides: TGTGCCAGCAGCTTAGGTTTCAGGGGATTGAATGAAAAACTGTTTTTT. It encodes CASSLGFRGLNEKLFF.

This clone was observed a handful of times. This chain joins TRBV5-4 and TRBJ1-1; TRBD1 might be the D (5 bases). The V gene's germline CDR1 is SGHNT and CDR2 YYREEE (reference sequence). Trimming removed 4 bases at V and 0 bases at J, with 10 bases between. The CDR3 spans 14 residues. CDR3 sequence reads: CASSLTGMNTEAFF. The CDR3 DNA sequence: TGTGCCAGCAGCCTCACAGGTATGAACACTGAAGCTTTCTTT.

The gene calls are TRBV12-5 and TRBJ1-2, with a possible D match to TRBD1 (5 bases). In germline, CDR1 is LGHNT, CDR2 FRNRAP. The CDR3 has 13 residues. The germline V and J ends were trimmed by 3 bases and 5 bases, with 10 bases remaining between them. CDR3 in amino acids: CASGLDSLYGYTF. The CDR3 nucleotides are TGTGCTAGTGGTTTAGACAGTCTATATGGCTACACCTTC.

This chain connects TRBV6-5 to TRBJ1-6, with 7 bases aligning to TRBD1. The CDR3 length is 15 residues. Losses at the gene ends were 5 bases for V and 8 bases for J; bases not matched to a gene: 9. Germline lookup yields CDR1 MNHEY and CDR2 SVGAGI. CDR3 protein: CASSTTGRGYSPLHF. Written as DNA, the CDR3 is TGTGCCAGCAGTACGACAGGGCGGGGATATTCACCCCTCCACTTT.

V gene TRBV2 combines with J gene TRBJ1-3, with 10 bases matching TRBD1. This CDR3 is 14 amino acids long. V gave up 4 bases and J gave up 7 bases; unmatched junction bases: 4. CDR1 is SNHLY and CDR2 is FYNNEI in the germline V gene. The CDR3 here is CASSADRGRNTIYF. The DNA of the CDR3 is TGTGCCAGCAGTGCTGACAGGGGGCGGAACACCATATATTTT.

The CDR3 nucleotides read TGTGCCAGCAGATCATATATCGAGGGCCTTGATAATTACGAGCAGTACTTC. Its translation: CASRSYIEGLDNYEQYF. This chain connects TRBV7-9 to TRBJ2-7; a weak D match, TRBD2 (5 bases). The ends were cut back, 6 bases at V and 4 bases at J, with 25 bases in the middle. The CDR3 is made up of 17 amino acids. In germline, CDR1 is SEHNR, CDR2 FQNEAQ (reference sequence).

This clone has just a few counts. The J gene is TRBJ1-3, the V gene TRBV30, with unresolved D. This CDR3 region has 13 residues. Germline V gene sequence: CDR1 GTSNPN, CDR2 SVGIG (reference sequence). Between the trimmed V and J ends, which lost 2 bases and 1 base, there was a span of 6 bases. As DNA, the CDR3 is TGTGCCTGGAGTATTTTTTCTGGAAACACCATATATTTT. The encoded protein is CAWSIFSGNTIYF. Complete variable domain (other parts from reference TRBV30 and TRBJ1-3): SQTIHQWPATLVQPVGSPLSLECTVEGTSNPNLYWYRQAAGRGLQLLFYSVGIGQISSEVPQNLSASRPQDRQFILSSKKLLLSDSGFYLCAWSIFSGNTIYFGEGSWLTVV.

The rearrangement links TRBV13 to TRBJ2-2, with D hard to call. The CDR3 is 12 residues long. Trimming took off 5 bases at V and 3 bases at J, with 4 bases between the two ends. Germline lookup yields CDR1 PRHDT and CDR2 FYEKMQ (reference sequence). The CDR3 region has the DNA TGTGCCAGCAGCGCCTACACCGGGGAGCTGTTTTTT. This gives the protein CASSAYTGELFF.